In its sample, the clone carrying this T cell receptor beta chain was seen a few times. These data are taken from a study of T cells after yellow fever vaccination. CDR3 length equals 15 residues. J lost 8 bases, V lost 3 bases, and 9 bases had no gene match. From germline, CDR1 is SGHNT and CDR2 YENEEA. Each CDR3 protein is one row after TCRdb ran MiXCR on the 5' RACE reads. In the table there are approximately 120,000 distinct CDR3 sequences, under 9% of which are singletons. The chain has TRBV11-3 and TRBJ2-1, with 8 bases identical to TRBD2. This sample comprised CD8+ T cells sorted from PBMCs, obtained on the day of the yellow fever booster vaccination. This TCR was recovered from a man aged 18 to 35 who received the YFV17D yellow fever vaccine. CDR3 DNA sequence: TGTGCCAGCAGCTTCACCGGGGGGGCTCTACATGAGCAGTTCTTC. Protein product: CASSFTGGALHEQFF.